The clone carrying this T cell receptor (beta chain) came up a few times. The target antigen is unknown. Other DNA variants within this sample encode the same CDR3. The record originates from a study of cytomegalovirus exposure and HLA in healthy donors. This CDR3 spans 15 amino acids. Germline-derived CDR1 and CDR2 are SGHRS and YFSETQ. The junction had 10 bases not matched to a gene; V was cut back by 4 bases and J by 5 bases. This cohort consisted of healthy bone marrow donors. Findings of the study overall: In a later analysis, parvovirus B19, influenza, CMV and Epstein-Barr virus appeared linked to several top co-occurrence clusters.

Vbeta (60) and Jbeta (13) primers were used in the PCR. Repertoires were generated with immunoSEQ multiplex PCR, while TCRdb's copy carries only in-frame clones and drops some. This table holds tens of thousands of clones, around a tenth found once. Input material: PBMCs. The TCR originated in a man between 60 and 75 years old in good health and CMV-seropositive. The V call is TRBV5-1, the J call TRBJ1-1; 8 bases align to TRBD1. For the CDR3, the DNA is TGCGCCAGCAGCGGGGGGCAGGGGGCTTGGACTGAAGCTTTCTTT. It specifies CASSGGQGAWTEAFF.